This TCR beta chain was obtained from a study of shared clonotypes between healthy human individuals. Study-level information: The plates for each donor numbered three CD4 naive, three CD4 memory, two CD8 naive and one CD8 memory.

Positively selected for CCR7, the CD45RO-negative cells used as naive CD8 cells excluded terminally differentiated effector memory CD45RA+ cells. Per the authors' pipeline: There were no quality scores in the junction-only immunoSEQ sequences, so filtering differed. Measured with immunoSEQ multiplex PCR; TCRdb has only the in-frame clones, and not every one. That table gives V, J and clone size, and the DNA gave D and trimming. The data contain millions of clones, about 94% of them singletons. Per germline, CDR1 SGDLS and CDR2 YYNGEE. The CDR3 consists of 17 residues. Trimming took off 2 bases at V and 1 base at J, with 18 bases between the two ends.

This TCR was sampled from a young man in good health. The chain employs TRBV9 and TRBJ1-1, with a possible D match to TRBD1 (5 bases). The sequenced sample consisted of naive CD8+ T cells sorted from blood. The CDR3 nucleotides read TGTGCCAGCAGCGTCGGGGGAGGTTCAGGGCCGAACACTGAAGCTTTCTTT. Encoded protein: CASSVGGGSGPNTEAFF.